Included here is one T cell receptor beta chain sequence, with context. The antigen is undetermined. The CDR3 contains 14 residues. Germline V gene sequence: CDR1 WNHNN, CDR2 SYGVQD (reference sequence). Germline trimming cut 2 bases from V and 4 bases from J; bases unmatched to any gene: 3. The method was immunoSEQ multiplex PCR; TCRdb's version includes in-frame clones alone and lacks a portion of them. The table shows fewer than 250,000 clones, with 86% occurring only once. This entry is derived from a study of cytomegalovirus exposure and HLA in healthy donors. Overall study results and limits: First-cohort TCR clusters were later found to tend to co-occur in the 90 to 150 validation repertoires.

The donors formed part of the approximately 120-subject validation cohort, distinct from the approximately 670-subject first cohort. The sequenced material came from PBMCs. This receptor was obtained from a woman between 18 and 29 years old in good health and CMV-seronegative. The chain joins TRBV10-1 to TRBJ2-3; TRBD1 aligns across 7 bases. The chain's CDR3 is CASSEEGAADTQYF. The DNA for the CDR3 is TGCGCCAGCAGTGAGGAGGGGGCAGCAGATACGCAGTATTTT.